Below, 3 T cell receptor beta chains from the same sample are listed, as sequenced in a study of tissue T cells after allogeneic stem cell transplantation. The sample's time point: mouse harvest day 14 after allogeneic transplant. Mouse grafts combined 10^7 T-cell-depleted bone marrow cells with 10^6 splenic CD5+ T cells. Method: immunoSEQ multiplex PCR; TCRdb's copy keeps in-frame clones and lacks some. The sample contains 3,500 to 4,500 clones, approximately 50% of which appear only once. The sequencing sample was made of lymph node tissue. Receptors originate from a female BALB/c mouse given C57BL/6 T cells with graft-versus-host disease after an allogeneic hematopoietic cell transplant.

In regard to this clone: Gene names refer to mouse genes. The DNA read from the CDR3 is TGCTCCAGCAGTCAACAGGGGAAAGACACCCAGTAC. It codes for CSSSQQGKDTQY. The full CDR3 reads CSSSQQGKDTQYF. V and J are TRBV23 and TRBJ2-5; TRBD1, the table's D call, was not compared with the DNA. Read data end 1 residue before the CDR3 end; the end is taken from the germline J gene. Germline CDR1 KGHTA, CDR2 FQNQQP. The CDR3 length is 13 residues.

This clone has only one observation. Gene names and germline match the mouse. The CDR3 is cut off 1 residue early in the read; its end comes from the germline J gene. The chain links TRBV13-3 to TRBJ2-1; the match to TRBD2 covers 10 bases. V dropped 5 bases and J dropped 0; count of bases not matched to a gene: 2. The CDR3 has 15 residues. Germline CDR1 NNHDY, CDR2 SYVADS. The covered CDR3 bases are TGTGCCAGCAGCGACTGGGGGGTTAACTATGCTGAGCAGTTC. This translates into CASSDWGVNYAEQF. The entire CDR3 protein is CASSDWGVNYAEQFF.

This clone is categorized as large. Gene names denote mouse genes. The read ends 1 residue early relative to the CDR3; the germline J gene fills the gap. The genes are TRBV16 and TRBJ2-7; D is uncertain. In germline, CDR1 is SGHSA, CDR2 FRNQAP. Trimming pared 5 bases from V and 4 bases from J, leaving 9 bases between. The CDR3 has 12 residues. CDR3 DNA (partial): TGTGCAAGCAGCCCCGACAAATATGAACAGTAC. It specifies CASSPDKYEQY. The CDR3 as a whole reads CASSPDKYEQYF.